This T cell receptor beta chain was recovered during a study of blood T cells in healthy people across ages. With respect to this clonotype: Its specificity is not known.

Broader study findings: Expanded clonotype shifts may have been confounded, as the donors had an unknown CMV status. One million T cells yielded diversity estimates that were considered underestimates.

With a J-beta primer mix and a sample-barcoded 5' primer, a second PCR ran about 6 to 11 cycles. MiXCR was run by TCRdb on the 5' RACE reads, yielding one entry per CDR3 protein. The sample includes approximately 810,000 distinct CDR3 sequences, under 35% of them seen just once. Germline V gene data show CDR1 as MNHEY and CDR2 as SVGAGI. The trim removed 5 bases at V and 5 bases at J, leaving 8 bases unmatched. The CDR3 runs 16 residues. The rearrangement links TRBV6-5 to TRBJ2-3, with 12 bases that match TRBD2. The receptor was isolated from an elderly woman in good health. Sequences were obtained from blood. The CDR3 DNA is TGTGCCAGCAGTCTACTAGCGGGGGGTTTCGGAGATACGCAGTATTTT. Translated: CASSLLAGGFGDTQYF.